The source of this T cell receptor beta chain is a study of blood T cell repertoires in COVID-19. Across the study: Sources were T cells, B-cell-depleted T cells, or PBMCs; the material itself was cDNA or gDNA.

The CDR3 consists of 17 residues. In germline, CDR1 is MGHRA, CDR2 YSYEKL. Germline trimming cut 5 bases from V and 9 bases from J; bases unmatched to any gene: 13. Authors' data handling: Counts of nucleated cells, estimated from reference gene primer amplification, were obtained. The protocol was immunoSEQ multiplex PCR, while the TCRdb copy is restricted to in-frame clones and leaves out a portion. For V, J and clone size, that table is used; D and trimming come from the DNA. Found here are about 110,000 clones, approximately 80% of them singletons; the top ten hold less than 5%. The source material was peripheral blood. The V gene is TRBV4-1, the J gene TRBJ2-1, with TRBD2 matching 13 bases. The TCR was taken from a woman in her seventies with acute or convalescent COVID-19. Written as DNA, the CDR3 is TGCGCCAGCAGCGCACTGCGCGGACTAGCGGGAGAGGTTGAGCAGTTCTTC. It encodes CASSALRGLAGEVEQFF.